Listed below are T cell receptor beta chains from one sample, sequenced in a study of T cell responses to AZD1222 COVID-19 vaccine. Repertoires were generated with immunoSEQ multiplex PCR, while TCRdb's copy carries only in-frame clones and drops some. The sample contains some 110,000 clones, more than 75% of which appear only once. Material: peripheral blood, obtained on day 0 of AZD1222 vaccination. These receptors were taken from an adult in good health. CDR3s include the opening cysteine and the closing phenylalanine or tryptophan. D genes are given only for firm matches. Clone size is shown for a subset of rows, as once, few, many or a class of expanded clone.

clone_size d_call j_call v_call cdr3_aa cdr3_nt
. TRBD2 TRBJ2-1 TRBV6-6 CASSQTSGNYNEQFF TGTGCCAGCAGCCAAACTAGCGGGAACTACAATGAGCAGTTCTTC
. . TRBJ2-1 TRBV7-2 CASSKGLGYNEQFF TGTGCCAGCAGCAAAGGGCTCGGTTACAATGAGCAGTTCTTC
. . TRBJ2-4 TRBV4-1 CASSPKEMDGLAKNIQYF TGCGCCAGCAGCCCCAAGGAGATGGACGGCTTAGCCAAAAACATTCAGTACTTC
. . TRBJ2-1 TRBV29-1 CSGVTGSSYNEQFF TGCAGCGGCGTAACAGGGAGCTCCTACAATGAGCAGTTCTTC
. . TRBJ2-5 TRBV29-1 CSVEPTMYQETQYF TGCAGCGTTGAGCCGACTATGTACCAAGAGACCCAGTACTTC
. . TRBJ1-5 TRBV6-2/TRBV6-3 CASSSPGRNQPQHF TGTGCCAGCAGCTCACCGGGGCGGAATCAGCCCCAGCATTTT
. . TRBJ2-5 TRBV7-3 CASSFGLGGGETQYF TGTGCCAGCAGCTTCGGACTAGGGGGCGGGGAGACCCAGTACTTC
. TRBD1 TRBJ2-7 TRBV4-3 CASSQSGTGGFYEQYF TGCGCCAGCAGCCAGTCCGGGACAGGGGGATTCTACGAGCAGTACTTC
. . TRBJ1-6 TRBV14 CASSKRPDSPLHF TGTGCCAGCAGCAAAAGGCCGGATTCACCCCTCCACTTT
. TRBD2 TRBJ2-3 TRBV3-1/TRBV3-2 CASSPHGTNRADTQYF TGTGCCAGCAGCCCCCATGGGACTAATAGGGCGGATACGCAGTATTTT
once TRBD2 TRBJ2-2 TRBV24-1 CATSGAGGPGELFF TGTGCCACCAGTGGCGCGGGAGGTCCCGGGGAGCTGTTTTTT
. TRBD2 TRBJ2-1 TRBV6-2/TRBV6-3 CASSTAGREALLYNEQFF TGTGCCAGCAGTACCGCCGGGCGGGAGGCCCTCCTATACAATGAGCAGTTCTTC
. TRBD1 TRBJ1-6 TRBV15 CATSRDRDNSPLHF TGTGCCACGAGCCGGGACAGAGATAATTCACCCCTCCACTTT
. TRBD2 TRBJ2-1 TRBV19 CASSISGSKYNEQFF TGTGCCAGTAGTATAAGCGGGAGCAAATACAATGAGCAGTTCTTC
. . TRBJ1-2 TRBV2 CASKGLTRYGYTF TGTGCCAGCAAGGGACTTACGAGGTATGGCTACACCTTC
. TRBD1 TRBJ2-3 TRBV9 CASSPDRGRSDTQYF TGTGCCAGCAGCCCCGACAGGGGGCGCTCAGATACGCAGTATTTT
. . TRBJ1-4 TRBV6-2/TRBV6-3 CASSYSRETTNEKLFF TGTGCCAGCAGTTACTCGAGAGAGACAACTAATGAAAAACTGTTTTTT
. TRBD1 TRBJ2-1 TRBV5-5 CASSLSPGGIYNEQFF TGTGCCAGCAGCTTGTCTCCAGGGGGCATCTACAATGAGCAGTTCTTC
. . TRBJ2-1 TRBV7-9 CASSRQGYNEQFF TGTGCCAGCAGCCGGCAGGGCTACAATGAGCAGTTCTTC
. TRBD2 TRBJ2-7 TRBV19 CASSMLAGPREEQYF TGTGCCAGTAGTATGCTAGCGGGCCCACGTGAGGAGCAGTACTTC
. . TRBJ2-5 TRBV2 CASSEAGPVAETQYF TGTGCCAGCAGTGAAGCGGGACCCGTAGCAGAGACCCAGTACTTC
. TRBD2 TRBJ2-2 TRBV5-5 CASSLRASGDSGELFF TGTGCCAGCAGCTTGAGGGCTAGCGGGGATTCCGGGGAGCTGTTTTTT
. . TRBJ1-2 TRBV5-5 CASSLVQSWGYTF TGTGCCAGCAGCTTGGTTCAGTCGTGGGGCTACACCTTC
. . TRBJ2-7 TRBV6-5 CASSFPGSSEQYF TGTGCCAGCAGTTTCCCAGGGTCTAGCGAGCAGTACTTC
. . TRBJ1-1 TRBV7-8 CASSLEDVNTEAFF TGTGCCAGCAGCTTGGAGGACGTCAACACTGAAGCTTTCTTT
. TRBD1 TRBJ1-1 TRBV29-1 CSVLLGGGMNTEAFF TGCAGCGTCCTTCTAGGGGGCGGGATGAACACTGAAGCTTTCTTT
. . TRBJ1-1 TRBV4-1 CASSQVTGKYSNTEAFF TGCGCCAGCAGCCAAGTAACGGGGAAGTATTCGAACACTGAAGCTTTCTTT
once TRBD2 TRBJ2-7 TRBV27 CASSLSQGGGYEQYF TGTGCCAGCAGTTTATCACAGGGCGGGGGGTACGAGCAGTACTTC
. . TRBJ2-3 TRBV9 CASSVDLATGSPTDTQYF TGTGCCAGCAGCGTAGATTTGGCCACAGGGAGTCCCACAGATACGCAGTATTTT
. TRBD1 TRBJ1-4 TRBV2 CASSVDRGVTNEKLFF TGTGCCAGCAGTGTAGACAGGGGGGTAACTAATGAAAAACTGTTTTTT
. . TRBJ2-7 TRBV11-1 CASSLAGTYEQYF TGTGCCAGCAGCTTAGCGGGCACGTACGAGCAGTACTTC
. . TRBJ1-2 TRBV6-2/TRBV6-3 CASSRAQGKGYTF TGTGCCAGCAGCAGGGCCCAAGGGAAAGGCTACACCTTC
. . TRBJ2-1 TRBV27 CASSLLSGGPRNEQFF TGTGCCAGCAGTTTATTGTCTGGAGGGCCGCGCAATGAGCAGTTCTTC
. . TRBJ2-3 TRBV5-6 CASSGAPTEPTDTQYF TGTGCCAGCAGCGGTGCCCCGACCGAACCAACAGATACGCAGTATTTT
. . TRBJ2-1 TRBV6-4 CASSDLPSGPYNEQFF TGTGCCAGCAGTGACCTTCCCAGCGGCCCCTACAATGAGCAGTTCTTC
. TRBD2 TRBJ2-1 TRBV28 CASSFRLAGFNEQFF TGTGCCAGCAGTTTCAGACTAGCGGGCTTCAATGAGCAGTTCTTC
. . TRBJ2-5 TRBV7-9 CASSLEHIRTQYF TGTGCCAGCAGCTTAGAGCACATCCGGACCCAGTACTTC
. . TRBJ2-1 TRBV14 CASSQGLIEQFF TGTGCCAGCAGCCAAGGGTTGATTGAGCAGTTCTTC
. . TRBJ2-1 TRBV18 CASSRPPAGEQFF TGTGCCAGCTCCCGACCCCCGGCAGGTGAGCAGTTCTTC
. . TRBJ1-1 TRBV28 CASSLSSEAFF TGTGCCAGCAGTTTATCCTCGGAAGCTTTCTTT
. TRBD2 TRBJ2-6 TRBV25-1 CASSLAGMSGANVLTF TGTGCCAGCAGTCTAGCGGGAATGTCTGGGGCCAACGTCCTGACTTTC
. TRBD1 TRBJ2-7 TRBV7-2 CASSEGQGAFYEQYF TGTGCCAGCAGCGAGGGACAGGGGGCCTTCTACGAGCAGTACTTC
once TRBD2 TRBJ2-7 TRBV4-2 CASSQDTSGGYEQYF TGTGCCAGCAGCCAAGATACTAGCGGGGGGTACGAGCAGTACTTC
. TRBD2 TRBJ2-1 TRBV27 CASSPTSAAYNEQFF TGTGCCAGCAGCCCAACTAGCGCAGCCTACAATGAGCAGTTCTTC
. . TRBJ2-7 TRBV23-1 CASSLWCCYEQYF TGCGCCAGCAGTCTCTGGTGTTGCTACGAGCAGTACTTC
. . TRBJ2-1 TRBV3-1/TRBV3-2 CASSQVYGAGSYNEQFF TGTGCCAGCAGCCAAGTTTATGGGGCAGGCTCCTACAATGAGCAGTTCTTC
. . TRBJ2-7 TRBV6-2/TRBV6-3 CASSSPGGGYPGEQYF TGTGCCAGCAGTTCCCCAGGAGGAGGGTATCCTGGCGAGCAGTACTTC
. . TRBJ1-1 TRBV7-9 CASSSRGGGEAFF TGTGCCAGCAGCTCAAGGGGGGGAGGTGAAGCTTTCTTT
. . TRBJ2-1 TRBV7-8 CASSPARGWKEDEQFF TGTGCCAGCAGCCCGGCGAGGGGGTGGAAGGAGGATGAGCAGTTCTTC
. . TRBJ1-1 TRBV5-1 CASSLGTGPTEAFF TGCGCCAGCAGCTTGGGAACAGGGCCCACTGAAGCTTTCTTT
once . TRBJ2-5 TRBV19 CASIGSEETQYF TGTGCCAGTATCGGGTCCGAAGAGACCCAGTACTTC
. TRBD2 TRBJ2-3 TRBV19 CASSIGSGGNTQYF TGTGCCAGTAGTATTGGTAGCGGGGGGAATACGCAGTATTTT
. . TRBJ2-2 TRBV10-3 CAISMTGTGELFF TGTGCCATCAGTATGACGGGTACCGGGGAGCTGTTTTTT
once TRBD1 TRBJ1-1 TRBV2 CATLTRGAGGLPEAFF TGTGCCACCCTTACCAGGGGGGCAGGGGGGTTACCTGAAGCTTTCTTT
. . TRBJ2-1 TRBV10-2 CASRVVGENEQFF TGCGCCAGCAGGGTCGTGGGGGAAAATGAGCAGTTCTTC
. . TRBJ2-7 TRBV27 CASSPYNLLYEQYF TGTGCCAGCAGTCCGTATAACTTACTCTACGAGCAGTACTTC
once TRBD1 TRBJ1-6 TRBV19 CASTGTGMDSPLHF TGTGCCAGTACCGGGACAGGGATGGATTCACCCCTCCACTTT
. . TRBJ1-4 TRBV7-6 CASSLRQAIGEKLFF TGTGCCAGCAGCCTTAGACAGGCGATTGGGGAAAAACTGTTTTTT
. TRBD2 TRBJ2-3 TRBV2 CASSGTSGIASTDTQYF TGTGCCAGTAGCGGGACTAGCGGGATTGCTAGCACAGATACGCAGTATTTT